Included here is one T cell receptor beta chain sequence, with context. Its binding antigen is unknown. No per-base quality is available; no much larger clone lies one base away. Library generation was performed with 5' RACE. The sequencer listed for this sample is Illumina HiSeq 2000. A universal primer binding site was added through template switching, and the final cDNA carried a unique molecular identifier so that TCR cDNA molecules could be counted accurately. First-strand cDNA for TCR alpha and beta chains was synthesized from specific primers in the conserved constant-segment region. To control for contamination, every cDNA library carried two barcodes: a SMART-Mk sample barcode plus Illumina barcodes. TruSeq adapter sequences, together with Illumina sample barcodes, were added in two successive PCR steps. TCR alpha and beta cDNA libraries were sequenced on the Illumina HiSeq platform with custom primers. The authors' pipeline ran thus. MiGEC processed the raw reads to extract unique molecular identifiers, while MiXCR was used to determine the CDR3 positions. For each individual, recombination models were inferred using an EM algorithm with the repgenHMM and IGoR tools. Shared clonotype analysis was performed with the tcR package in R, normalizing sharing by the product of cloneset sizes. Out-of-frame nonproductive sequences were analyzed to study raw recombination free of thymic and clonal selection effects. TCRdb trimmed public reads at Q25 via fastp, called clones via MiXCR and kept in-frame beta chains. Here each entry gathers all rows of one CDR3 protein and keeps the most common genes and DNA. In this record, the V and J calls reflect TCRdb's handling and not the investigators' own analysis. The sample profile shows some 590,000 distinct CDR3 sequences; around 9.6% of them were found once. Jointly, the top ten make up under 3.5% of the sample.

Only healthy Caucasian donors were included. The twin cohort comprised three pairs of female monozygotic twins, all aged about 18 to 29 years. RNA for TCR libraries was isolated from peripheral blood mononuclear cells. The CDR3, from cysteine to phenylalanine, totals 13 residues. The retained sequence is limited to the CDR3, 39 bases, with the frame set at the first base. The germline V gene (reference sequence) provides CDR1 DFQATT and CDR2 SNEGSKA. The V end loses 1 base and the J end loses 2 bases, and a stretch of 8 bases separates them. The sample originates from a study of identical twins listed by TCRdb under 2016. Study-level background: TCR alpha and beta repertoires from monozygotic twins, unrelated adults of various ages and cord blood were deep-sequenced to test whether fetal clonotypes persist. To rule out contamination, replicate twin experiments were performed at different times with different library preparation protocols.

Overall study outcomes, separate from this receptor: Out-of-frame TCR alpha sequences shared between twins showed an excess of low generation-probability sequences compared with coincidental sharing between unrelated individuals. Recombination models systematically underestimated out-of-frame TCR alpha sharing in monozygotic twins but agreed with sharing between unrelated individuals. Abundant cord blood beta clonotypes had fewer insertions, young adult naive repertoires showed a similar but weaker trend, and memory repertoires showed no such trend. Invariant T cells such as MAIT and iNKT could partly confound zero-insertion analyses, although diverse VJ usage argued against such confounding for most clonotypes. A weaker excess of twin sharing was found in beta out-of-frame sequences because the signal-to-noise ratio was lowered by fewer shared sequences. Conclusions relied on cross-sectional statistical analysis, since the same donors could not be followed over many years.

The sample was also linked to a second study, of yellow fever vaccine responses in identical twins. As the second study states: The T cell response to vaccination in identical twins was reported by the authors to appear partly convergent and partly personalized. In identical twins, the study followed T cell clones that responded to the vaccine with precision.

The chain links TRBV20-1 with TRBJ2-5; no confident D gene assignment can be made. The source of this sequence is a woman younger than 30 in good health. Sequencing was done on a sample of PBMCs. The nucleotide sequence reads TGCAGTGCTAGAGGCGAGAGACAAGAGACCCAGTACTTC. The encoded protein is CSARGERQETQYF.